Below, one TCR beta chain is given with its context. Its antigen specificity is not known. No much larger clonotype is one base removed from it; base qualities were not supplied. These data are taken from a study of cytomegalovirus exposure and HLA in healthy donors (dated by TCRdb to about 2017). For the study in its entirety: An earlier analysis of some 550 of the donors reported about 250 Gb of sequence data and 117 million unique TCR beta sequences from around 200 million T cells. An early release covering 550 to 700 HLA-typed donors comprised 250 to 350 gigabases of sequencing data and 65 million to 100 million unique TCR sequences. Of the roughly 400 genotyped donors, 65% to 90% fell in the genetic ancestry cluster associated with self-reported Caucasian donors. The study was designed to test whether signatures of past pathogen exposure could be identified by cataloging public T cell receptors. The study used immunosequencing to profile the T cell repertoires of under 700 subjects and linked those repertoires to cytomegalovirus serostatus. In addition to the first cohort of 666 subjects, a separate validation cohort of 120 different subjects was used. To predict cytomegalovirus infection status, the study brought together high-throughput TCR immunosequencing, statistical association of individual TCRs with disease status, and machine learning. A later analysis re-examined previously published TCR beta repertoires from several hundred donors and added high-resolution HLA genotyping to investigate patterns of TCR occurrence. Rather than using new phenotypic data, the later analysis identified candidate immune exposures from TCR beta sequences and from how often those sequences occurred across donors. In an earlier analysis of 500 to 650 of the donors, high-throughput TCR beta sequencing was used to judge whether each TCR beta V gene segment behaved as functional or pseudogenic. Donor age, sex, ethnicity and CMV serostatus were compiled together with the repertoire data. A later genetic analysis took genome-wide SNP genotypes for about 55% of the 666 donors and used that subset as a discovery cohort. Every repertoire in the discovery cohort had been generated on one and the same sequencing platform. HLA typing included class I and class II loci at four-digit resolution. The number of typed donors differed by locus: about 620-640 for A, B, C, DRB1 and DQB1; 500 to 550 for DQA1; 600 to 610 for DPA1; and about 450 for DPB1. Four to six DR-DQ haplotypes were handled as single units for association and clustering, since linkage in the cohort was strong. Among about 400 genotyped donors of the cohort, an average of around 240,000 unique TCR beta nucleotide sequences was sequenced per donor, of which about 19% were non-productive. Results the study describes overall, beyond this receptor: CMV serostatus was the only immune exposure information available for the cohort. Broadly in line with IMGT annotations, most TCR beta V segments showed up in productive rearrangements about 87% or about 30% of the time in an earlier analysis of roughly 590 of the donors. An association between a missense DCLRE1C variant and V-gene and J-gene trimming of TCR beta chains was found in a later genetic analysis and replicated in an independent cohort. Only TCR beta chains were sequenced in this cohort, and the absence of alpha or paired-chain data limited detectable features. The earlier analysis of about 600 of the donors excluded 15 to 20 rarely observed V segments, including chromosome 9 orphons, because counts were too low. HLA typing was unavailable for some donors at each locus, so association tests used only the typed subset. A later genetic analysis reported fewer N-insertions in productive TCRs among donors in an Asian-associated ancestry cluster than the roughly 720-donor mean. Strong co-occurrence of HLA alleles, especially DR and DQ, made assigning TCR associations to individual alleles difficult. In a later analysis, TCR association rates were found to vary across HLA loci, with the most associated TCRs seen for DRB1 alleles and the fewest for HLA-C alleles. A further reported finding was that TCR beta sequences accurately predicted the HLA-A and HLA-B alleles for most subjects in the first cohort. In a later analysis, HLA-associated TCR beta chains showed more clonal expansion and lower generation probabilities than non-associated chains that were equally common. A group of highly shared sequence variants was considered likely to be a technical artifact of the sequencing pipeline. Most TCR sequences were observed very rarely across donors, whereas some public TCRs were present in many individuals. The classifier was reported to diagnose cytomegalovirus status with high specificity and sensitivity in both the original cohort and the validation cohort. In vitro tests confirmed that a few of the cytomegalovirus-associated TCR beta chains recognize cytomegalovirus antigens. At a false discovery rate of 0.05, a later analysis linked approximately 18,000 TCR beta sequences to specific HLA alleles. A later analysis reported that several top co-occurrence clusters appeared linked to parvovirus B19, influenza, CMV and Epstein-Barr virus. In the study, around 150 TCR beta chains were listed as associated with cytomegalovirus. According to the authors, the approach could potentially be generalized to other disease states and immunological phenotypes. Linkage disequilibrium might explain the correlated functional status among segregating V segments, but an unknown experimental factor could not be ruled out. Presence/absence analyses assumed roughly uniform sequencing depth across donors, an assumption that may not hold. Most CMV-associated TCR beta chains appeared to be HLA-restricted in a later analysis, and the HLA associations seemed to be driven largely by CMV exposure.

The library was built by means of the immunoSEQ multiplex PCR assay. For the multiplex PCR, a mixture combining 60 forward primers for TCR Vbeta segments and 13 reverse primers for TCR Jbeta segments was used. Amplification of the CDR3 region of rearranged TCR beta genes was performed with a multiplex PCR assay on genomic DNA. The amplified TCR beta libraries were sequenced on the Illumina HiSeq System as 87-base-pair reads. The original pipeline was this. A later analysis counted approximately 84 million unique TCR beta chains across the 690 or so repertoires, and 9 million to 14 million of these chains were shared by at least two donors. Raw reads were error-corrected and collapsed into unique sequences by a nearest-neighbor algorithm in which closely related sequences were merged to remove PCR and sequencing errors. V, D and J gene segments were assigned by aligning CDR3 sequences to IMGT reference sequences. For a sequence to be retained, at least a six-nucleotide match to both a V gene segment and a J gene segment was required. Rearrangements were called productive when the CDR3 lacked stop codons and stayed in frame with V and J; all others were non-productive. Following IMGT convention, CDR3 was defined as the stretch from the second conserved V-encoded cysteine up to the conserved J-encoded phenylalanine. In an earlier analysis of around 570 of the donors, sequences lacking an unambiguous match to a single V gene segment were excluded. In an earlier analysis of several hundred of the donors, V segments were called functional above 56.7% productive rearrangements and were called segregating when the between-donor standard deviation exceeded 5%. A statistical classification framework was built to diagnose cytomegalovirus status from the catalog of TCR beta chain sequences. A later analysis assigned V and J genes by comparing TCR nucleotide sequences with IMGT/GENE-DB human TR gene sequences. In a later analysis, CDR3 sequences and most-parsimonious VDJ recombination scenarios were assigned using the TCRdist pipeline. In a later analysis, each TCR beta chain was defined by its CDR3 amino acid sequence together with its V-gene family, and reads lacking a unique V-gene family were excluded. In a later analysis, 450 to 600 highly shared, low-generation-probability nucleotide sequences were removed to address suspected cross-contamination and a sequencing artifact. A later analysis calculated a clonal expansion index for each public chain from normalized within-repertoire ranks of inferred template counts. In a later analysis, generation probabilities were computed with a VDJ recombination model fitted to out-of-frame rearrangements, and the resulting probabilities were checked against IGoR. A later analysis scored TCR-TCR, TCR-HLA and TCR-CMV co-occurrence with hypergeometric tests, applying a repertoire-size bias correction to TCR pairs. False discovery rates were estimated in a later analysis by permuting HLA or CMV assignments 20 times. In a later analysis, co-occurring TCRs were grouped with DBSCAN, and TCRdist sequence similarity was added when clustering was performed within HLA-allele-positive subsets. Repertoires with fewer than 30,000 or more than 120,000 public chains were left out of co-occurrence clustering, as were about five repertoires with anomalous nucleotide sharing. TCRdb obtained this table from immuneACCESS and retained in-frame rearrangements with V and J assigned. These tables miss some clones; where compared with another copy, unresolved V genes account for less than half of the shortfall, and the remainder is unexplained. V, J and clone size were drawn from that table, and D and trimming were deduced from the DNA. This sample comprises 99,000 or so clones, approximately 11% of them detected only once. The ten largest clones take up more than 15% of the sample.

The cohort consisted of approximately 670 healthy bone marrow donors. At the time of sampling, all cohort members were nominally healthy, though unrecorded immune exposures were likely present. The donor was CMV seropositive and was included in the group of 250 to 350 seropositive cohort members. A peripheral blood sample was provided by each donor, and peripheral blood mononuclear cells were used for TCR beta sequencing. The Qiagen DNeasy Blood Extraction Kit was used to extract genomic DNA from the blood cell samples. The TCR comes from a man aged 35 to 55 in good health and CMV-seropositive. Sequenced: PBMCs.

The CDR3 here reads CASSSGTSGLGEQFF. The sequence in DNA is TGTGCCAGCAGCTCCGGGACTAGCGGCCTTGGGGAGCAGTTCTTC. The V gene is TRBV27 and the J gene is TRBJ2-1; 11 bases in between match TRBD2. V ends up 6 bases short and J 10 bases short, with an unmatched junction base count of 11. The germline V gene encodes CDR1 MNHEY and CDR2 SMNVEV (reference sequence). Its CDR3 holds 15 amino acids, cysteine through phenylalanine. Just CDR3 DNA is preserved here, 45 bases in frame from base 1.